These 22 T cell receptor beta chains were all obtained from the same sample, sequenced in a study of vaccination effects on CD4 cells after COVID-19. TCRdb's table, derived via immunoSEQ multiplex PCR, lists solely in-frame clones and lacks some. The sample has under 30,000 clones, about 73% seen once. Antigen specificity for these receptors is unknown. Before any sequencing was done, the ViraFEST assay used viral peptide pools to expand antigen-specific CD4+ T cells. Following culture for more than 9 days, CD4+ T cells were isolated. Subjects were given two BNT162b2 or mRNA-1273 vaccine doses. This specimen was CD4+ T cells from PBMCs cultured with HCoV-OC43 spike peptides, taken after COVID-19 vaccination. Subset denoted: HCoV-OC43 spike overlapping peptide pool stimulation. The origin of the receptors is a human donor who received a COVID-19 vaccine.

This clone was found once. The genes are TRBV19 and TRBJ1-2; 12 bases fit TRBD1. Trimming removed 8 bases from V and 6 bases from J; junction bases left unmatched: 10. CDR3 size: 15 residues. CDR1 and CDR2 from the germline V gene are LNHDA and SQIVND (reference sequence). CDR3: CASSAPGTGGHGYTF. CDR3 DNA sequence: TGTGCCAGTTCCGCCCCCGGGACAGGGGGCCATGGCTACACCTTC.

The chain uses TRBV27 and TRBJ1-1; D unresolved. Germline V gives CDR1 MNHEY, CDR2 SMNVEV (reference sequence). The CDR3 spans 16 residues. The ends were cut back, 3 bases at V and 2 bases at J, with 16 bases in the middle. CDR3 in amino acids: CASSFTGFLSNTEAFF. The CDR3 nucleotides read TGTGCCAGCAGTTTCACCGGATTCCTATCTAACACTGAAGCTTTCTTT.

J is TRBJ2-4 and V is TRBV30, with D hard to call. The germline V gene has CDR1 GTSNPN and CDR2 SVGIG (reference sequence). With 0 bases removed from V and 0 bases from J, the gap between germline ends came to 9 bases. This CDR3 spans 15 amino acids. Here the CDR3 reads CAWSVLTVAKNIQYF. DNA for the CDR3: TGTGCCTGGAGTGTACTCACAGTAGCCAAAAACATTCAGTACTTC.

The V call is TRBV5-1, the J call TRBJ1-2; 7 bases are shared with TRBD1. The length of the CDR3 is 13 residues. Germline lookup yields CDR1 SGHRS and CDR2 YFSETQ. The V gene end was trimmed by 4 bases and the J gene end by 5 bases; junction bases not matched to a gene: 5. The CDR3 protein is CASSPTQGYGYTF. CDR3 sequence (DNA): TGCGCCAGCAGCCCCACACAGGGGTATGGCTACACCTTC. Full variable domain (missing parts from reference TRBV5-1 and TRBJ1-2): KAGVTQTPRYLIKTRGQQVTLSCSPISGHRSVSWYQQTPGQGLQFLFEYFSETQRNKGNFPGRFSGRQFSNSRSEMNVSTLELGDSALYLCASSPTQGYGYTFGSGTRLTVV.

The chain employs TRBV24-1 and TRBJ2-5; 14 positions match TRBD2. V shed 4 bases, J shed 3 bases, and the junction held 12 bases outside the gene matches. Germline lookup yields CDR1 KGHDR and CDR2 SFDVKD. The length of the CDR3 is 19 residues. Here the CDR3 reads CATSDTRTSGGQLKETQYF. The CDR3 coding sequence is TGTGCCACCAGTGACACGAGGACTAGCGGGGGGCAATTAAAAGAGACCCAGTACTTC.

This chain uses TRBV18 with TRBJ1-4; a possible D gene is TRBD1 (6 bases). The V and J ends lost 3 bases and 8 bases respectively, with 10 bases between them. Germline assignment: CDR1 KGHSH and CDR2 LQKENI. This CDR3 is 13 amino acids long. The CDR3 is CASSPTDSEKLFF. CDR3 coding DNA: TGTGCCAGCTCACCTACGGACAGCGAAAAACTGTTTTTT.

The rearrangement joins TRBV4-1 to TRBJ1-4, with D perhaps matching TRBD1 (5 bases). Germline values: CDR1 MGHRA, CDR2 YSYEKL. V lost 2 bases, J lost 1 base, and 17 bases lay in between. The length of the CDR3 is 18 residues. The CDR3 DNA follows: TGCGCCAGCAGCCAAAGACCCCCAGGGATAGTAACTAATGAAAAACTGTTTTTT. Translation gives CASSQRPPGIVTNEKLFF.

Concerning this clone itself: Other DNA variants within this sample encode the same CDR3. The chain carries TRBV7-9 and TRBJ1-6, with a weak D call TRBD1 (6 bases). CDR3 length equals 15 residues. V was clipped by 7 bases and J by 4 bases, with 14 bases between them. Germline-derived CDR1 and CDR2 are SEHNR and FQNEAQ (reference sequence). The CDR3 sequence is CASTRGSSYNSPLHF. In DNA, the CDR3 is TGTGCCAGCACGAGGGGGAGCTCTTATAATTCACCCCTCCACTTT.

This chain joins TRBV6-2 or TRBV6-3 and TRBJ1-5; the match to TRBD1 covers 7 bases. Germline values: CDR1 MNHEY, CDR2 SVGEGT. The CDR3 extends over 15 amino acids. The junction had 11 bases not matched to a gene; V was cut back by 2 bases and J by 10 bases. This chain's CDR3 is CASSYGQASVRPQHF. As DNA, the CDR3 is TGTGCCAGCAGTTACGGACAGGCCTCGGTACGTCCCCAGCATTTT.

This chain connects TRBV7-2 to TRBJ1-1; D is possibly TRBD1 (5 bases). This CDR3 comprises 14 residues. In germline, CDR1 is SGHTA, CDR2 FQGNSA. Trimming removed 2 bases at V and 1 base at J, with 8 bases between. As DNA, the CDR3 is TGTGCCAGCAGCTTATCAGGGACGAACACTGAAGCTTTCTTT. Translation: CASSLSGTNTEAFF.

This clone has only a few counts. The chain carries TRBV4-2 and TRBJ2-1; 9 bases are a match to TRBD2. V lost 1 base, J lost 9 bases, and 7 bases stayed unmatched. The CDR3 spans 15 residues. Germline V lookup: CDR1 LGHNA, CDR2 YNFKEQ. The CDR3 nucleotides read TGTGCCAGCAGCCAAGCGGCGGGAGGGCCCGCTGAGCAGTTCTTC. The encoded protein is CASSQAAGGPAEQFF.

The DNA for the CDR3 is TGTGCCAGCTCACCAACGGGACAGGGCAATCAGCCCCAGCATTTT. This gives the protein CASSPTGQGNQPQHF. This chain connects TRBV18 to TRBJ1-5, with 8 positions matching TRBD1. The length of the CDR3 is 15 residues. The germline V gene encodes CDR1 KGHSH and CDR2 LQKENI. J was trimmed by 2 bases and V by 2 bases; bases with no gene match: 2.

The CDR3 here is CASRKPGQGQYEQYF. The DNA for the CDR3 is TGTGCCAGCAGAAAACCGGGACAGGGGCAATACGAGCAGTACTTC. The V and J genes are TRBV6-5 and TRBJ2-7; the match to TRBD1 covers 10 bases. There are 15 residues in the CDR3. CDR1 is MNHEY, CDR2 SVGAGI, per germline. The V segment lost 6 bases and the J segment 4 bases; nucleotides outside the gene matches: 9.

The chain couples TRBV5-4 to TRBJ2-2, with D perhaps matching TRBD1 (6 bases). Looked up from germline, CDR1 is SGHNT and CDR2 is YYREEE (reference sequence). This CDR3 comprises 16 residues. V was cut by 1 base and J by 3 bases, with 13 bases left in between. The CDR3 DNA sequence: TGTGCCAGCAGCTTGTCGTCGACAGGTTACACCGGGGAGCTGTTTTTT. Translated, it gives CASSLSSTGYTGELFF.

DNA of the CDR3: TGCAGCGGTGACAGGGGAATTGACACTGAAGCTTTCTTT. Protein: CSGDRGIDTEAFF. The chain joins TRBV29-1 to TRBJ1-1; TRBD1 matches 8 bases. This CDR3 region has 13 residues. The germline V gene encodes CDR1 SQVTM and CDR2 ANQGSEA. V was pared by 7 bases and J by 3 bases, with 7 bases of the junction left unmatched.

The chain couples TRBV6-5 to TRBJ1-1, with D tentatively TRBD1 (6 bases). CDR3 length: 11 amino acids. Germline V CDR1 and CDR2: MNHEY, SVGAGI. Trimming took 10 bases from V and 7 from J, leaving 13 bases between them. CDR3: CATTGNREAFF. CDR3 sequence (DNA): TGTGCCACCACAGGGAATCGTGAAGCTTTCTTT.

The chain combines TRBV7-9 with TRBJ1-4; D possibly corresponds to TRBD1 (5 bases). CDR3 length equals 16 residues. CDR1 and CDR2 from the germline V gene are SEHNR and FQNEAQ (reference sequence). Trimming removed 5 bases from V and 0 bases from J, with 13 bases in between. The CDR3 DNA is TGTGCCAGCAGCCAAACTCAGGGTTCAACTAATGAAAAACTGTTTTTT. Its protein product is CASSQTQGSTNEKLFF.

V usage is TRBV10-2 and J usage is TRBJ2-5; TRBD1 might be the D (6 bases). Germline loops: CDR1 WSHSY, CDR2 SAAADI. The V gene lost 6 bases and the J gene lost 1 base, with 18 bases spanning the gap. The CDR3 is made up of 16 amino acids. The CDR3 sequence: CASRRSRGPSQETQYF. The CDR3 DNA is TGCGCCAGCAGGAGATCCAGGGGCCCTTCCCAAGAGACCCAGTACTTC.

The chain couples TRBV7-9 to TRBJ1-4, with TRBD1 identical over 7 bases. V was clipped by 1 base and J by 6 bases; unmatched bases: 5. The germline gives CDR1 SEHNR, CDR2 FQNEAQ (reference sequence). The CDR3 is 15 residues long. The CDR3 DNA follows: TGTGCCAGCAGCTTAGGACAGGGTTTTGATGAAAAACTGTTTTTT. It yields the protein CASSLGQGFDEKLFF.

The J gene is TRBJ2-1, the V gene TRBV28; 12 positions agree with TRBD2. Looked up from germline, CDR1 is MDHEN and CDR2 is SYDVKM. The CDR3 spans 14 residues. V shed 9 bases, J shed 12 bases, and the junction held 12 bases outside the gene matches. The chain's CDR3 is CASQTSGGTMRQFF. CDR3 nucleotide sequence: TGTGCCAGTCAGACTAGCGGGGGTACAATGAGGCAGTTCTTC.

This chain uses TRBV7-5 with TRBJ1-1; TRBD1, the table's D call, was not compared with the DNA. TRBV7-5 is deemed a pseudogene. CDR3 size: 16 residues. The CDR3 coding sequence is TGTGTCAGAAGCTCCGACAGGGATACTATGAACACTGAAGCTTTCTTT. This encodes CVRSSDRDTMNTEAFF.

The gene calls are TRBV12-3 or TRBV12-4 and TRBJ1-2, with a possible D match to TRBD1 (5 bases). The V end was cut by 5 bases, the J end by 4 bases, with 8 bases between. The CDR3 runs to 12 residues. CDR3 in amino acids: CASSPDTYGYTF. CDR3 sequence (DNA): TGTGCCAGCAGTCCGGACACCTATGGCTACACCTTC.